Described below is a single T cell receptor beta chain sequence and its context. The sample originates from a study of cytomegalovirus exposure and HLA in healthy donors. The method was immunoSEQ multiplex PCR; TCRdb's version includes in-frame clones alone and lacks a portion of them. This sample carries 220,000 or so clones, more than 75% of them seen once, and the ten largest clones take about 2%. The CDR3 is 17 residues long. J lost 5 bases, V lost 3 bases, and 6 bases had no gene match. The germline CDR1 and CDR2 sequences are SGDLS and YYNGEE. Material for sequencing was PBMCs. The TCR sequence derives from a woman aged 18-29 years in good health and CMV-seropositive. The chain carries TRBV9 and TRBJ2-1; 15 nucleotides align to TRBD2. CDR3 loop: CASSARTSGRAHNEQFF. The CDR3 nucleotides are TGTGCCAGCAGCGCGAGGACTAGCGGGAGGGCCCACAATGAGCAGTTCTTC. The full variable domain, its missing parts supplied by reference TRBV9 and TRBJ2-1, is DSGVTQTPKHLITATGQRVTLRCSPRSGDLSVYWYQQSLDQGLQFLIQYYNGEERAKGNILERFSAQQFPDLHSELNLSSLELGDSALYFCASSARTSGRAHNEQFFGPGTRLTVL.